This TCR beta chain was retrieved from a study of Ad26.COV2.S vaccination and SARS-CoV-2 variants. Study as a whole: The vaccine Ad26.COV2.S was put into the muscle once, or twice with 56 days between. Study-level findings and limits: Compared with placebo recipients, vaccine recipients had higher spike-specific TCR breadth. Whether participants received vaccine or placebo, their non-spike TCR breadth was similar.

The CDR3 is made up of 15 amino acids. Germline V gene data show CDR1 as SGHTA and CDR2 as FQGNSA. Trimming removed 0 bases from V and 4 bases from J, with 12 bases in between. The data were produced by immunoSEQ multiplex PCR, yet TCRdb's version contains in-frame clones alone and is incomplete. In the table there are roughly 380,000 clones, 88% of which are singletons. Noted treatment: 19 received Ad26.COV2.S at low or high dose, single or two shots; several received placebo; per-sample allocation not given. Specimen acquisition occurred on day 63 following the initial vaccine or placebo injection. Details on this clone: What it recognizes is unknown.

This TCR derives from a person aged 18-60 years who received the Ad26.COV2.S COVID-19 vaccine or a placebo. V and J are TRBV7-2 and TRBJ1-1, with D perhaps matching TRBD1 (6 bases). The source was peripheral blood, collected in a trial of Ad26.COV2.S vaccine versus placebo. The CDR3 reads CASSLASRGTTEAFF. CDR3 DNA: TGTGCCAGCAGCTTAGCCTCAAGGGGGACCACTGAAGCTTTCTTT.